A single sample is the source of the 20 T cell receptor beta chains below, sequenced in a study of CD8+CD57+ T cells in acquired aplastic anemia listed by TCRdb under 2018. The patients picked for sequencing were ones in whom flow cytometry had shown an expansion of CD8+CD57+ cells. The instrument was an Illumina HiSeq 2000. Genomic DNA served as template for TCR beta VDJ combination and CDR3 sequence profiling. TCRdb cleaned the public reads at Q25 with fastp, built clones with MiXCR and kept in-frame beta chains. For every CDR3 protein sequence, its rows merge into one entry that carries the most common genes and DNA. For this sample there are approximately 470,000 distinct CDR3 sequences; around 33% appear just once. 0.7% to 1% of the sample is taken by the ten largest. Sequencing input: sorted CD4+, CD8+, or CD8+CD57+ T cells (not recorded which) from PBMCs. Source of these receptors: a human donor with aplastic anemia.

The V and J genes are TRBV10-2 and TRBJ2-1; 14 bases are a match to TRBD2. V gave up 6 bases and J gave up 9 bases; unmatched junction bases: 7. The CDR3 loop spans 15 amino acids. The V gene's germline CDR1 is WSHSY and CDR2 SAAADI. The CDR3 coding sequence is TGCGCCAGCAGGACTAGCGGGAGGGCCGCGAGTGAGCAGTTCTTC. Encoded protein: CASRTSGRAASEQFF.

This clonotype was seen repeatedly, ten times or more. V and J are TRBV11-2 and TRBJ1-2; TRBD1 aligns across 9 bases. V shed 4 bases, J shed 0 bases, and the junction held 12 bases outside the gene matches. CDR3 length: 18 residues. Per germline, CDR1 SGHAT and CDR2 FQNNGV. CDR3 sequence (DNA): TGTGCCAGCAGCTCACAGTTCCGGGACAGGGCAGCTAACTATGGCTACACCTTC. It codes for CASSSQFRDRAANYGYTF.

This clonotype appeared a few times. The chain links TRBV25-1 to TRBJ1-2; 9 bases fit TRBD1. CDR3 length: 14 residues. V shed 11 bases and J 4 bases; nucleotides not matched to a gene: 11. The germline V gene has CDR1 MGHDK and CDR2 SYGVNS. The CDR3 spells CAWSDGTGSYGYTF. CDR3 nucleotides: TGTGCCTGGAGCGACGGGACAGGGTCCTATGGCTACACCTTC.

V gene TRBV20-1 combines with J gene TRBJ1-1; TRBD1 might be the D (6 bases). This CDR3 has 12 amino acids. V lost 3 bases to trimming and J lost 7 bases, with 12 bases between them. Germline V gene lookup returns CDR1 DFQATT and CDR2 SNEGSKA (reference sequence). The CDR3 DNA sequence: TGCAGTGCTAGCTTGGGGGCCGGTGAAGCTTTCTTT. Encoded protein: CSASLGAGEAFF.

The count of this clonotype is one. V usage is TRBV20-1 and J usage is TRBJ2-7, with TRBD2 matching 12 bases. Germline V gene data show CDR1 as DFQATT and CDR2 as SNEGSKA (reference sequence). CDR3 length equals 15 residues. The ends lost 6 bases at V and 1 base at J; junction bases unmatched: 7. The CDR3 DNA reads TGCAGTGCCCTACTAGCGGGGGGCCTTTCCTACGAGCAGTACTTC. Amino acid sequence: CSALLAGGLSYEQYF.

This clonotype was counted many times. This rearrangement joins TRBV7-3 to TRBJ2-1; D is perhaps TRBD2 (5 bases). Trimming shortened V by 5 bases and J by 5 bases, and 10 bases separated the two germline ends. CDR3 length: 13 amino acids. The germline gives CDR1 SGHTA, CDR2 FQGTGA. CDR3 sequence: CASSLGDNNEQFF. CDR3 coding DNA: TGTGCCAGCAGCCTCGGGGATAACAATGAGCAGTTCTTC. The variable domain in full, completed from reference TRBV7-3 and TRBJ2-1, reads GAGVSQTPSNKVTEKGKYVELRCDPISGHTALYWYRQSLGQGPEFLIYFQGTGAADDSGLPNDRFFAVRPEGSVSTLKIQRTERGDSAVYLCASSLGDNNEQFFGPGTRLTVL.

In this sample, this clonotype turned up a few times. This chain connects TRBV12-3 or TRBV12-4 to TRBJ1-5; TRBD1 aligns across 8 bases. CDR3 size: 14 residues. Trimming removed 7 bases from V and 7 bases from J; junction bases left unmatched: 9. For the CDR3, the DNA is TGTGCCAGCAACCCCAGGGGGCCGGGGCAGCCCCAGCATTTT. It yields the protein CASNPRGPGQPQHF.

Comment on this clonotype: An end of the junction differs from the germline gene, which may be a read error. The chain combines TRBV27 with TRBJ1-6, with D uncertain. Looked up from germline, CDR1 is MNHEY and CDR2 is SMNVEV (reference sequence). There are 14 residues in the CDR3. This CDR3 is CASRDNQERSPLRF. In DNA, the CDR3 is TGTGCCAGTAGAGACAACCAGGAACGTTCACCCCTCCGCTTT.

This clonotype was observed many times. This chain uses TRBV10-2 with TRBJ2-7; 12 bases map to TRBD2. With V trimmed by 7 bases and J by 5 bases, 9 bases remained unmatched. The germline V gene encodes CDR1 WSHSY and CDR2 SAAADI. CDR3 length: 15 residues. The CDR3 DNA reads TGCGCCAGCAACCCGGTGTCTAGCGGGAGGGACGAGCAGTACTTC. Protein sequence: CASNPVSSGRDEQYF.

V is TRBV9 and J is TRBJ2-3, with 12 bases identical to TRBD2. Germline CDR1 and CDR2: SGDLS and YYNGEE. The CDR3 is 18 amino acids. V shed 0 bases and J 0 bases; nucleotides not matched to a gene: 5. This CDR3 reads CASSVGTSGTTSTDTQYF. The CDR3 DNA reads TGTGCCAGCAGCGTAGGGACTAGCGGGACCACTAGCACAGATACGCAGTATTTT.

As to this clonotype: One base away lies a much larger clone, so this may be a sequencing read error. This chain links TRBV2 with TRBJ2-2; D gene ambiguous. This CDR3 is 14 amino acids long. Trimming left V 1 base short and J 7 bases short, with 10 bases between. Germline lookup yields CDR1 SNHLY and CDR2 FYNNEI. The CDR3 DNA reads as TGTGCCAGCAGTGAAGGGGTGGGGATCGGGGAGCTGTTTTTT. It specifies CASSEGVGIGELFF.

This clonotype appeared once. V and J are TRBV25-1 and TRBJ1-4; D unclear. Trimming stripped 8 bases from V and 1 base from J, with 8 bases between. The CDR3 has 13 amino acids. The germline CDR1 and CDR2 sequences are MGHDK and SYGVNS. This CDR3 is CASQPGTNEKLFF. As DNA, the CDR3 is TGTGCCAGCCAACCGGGAACTAATGAAAAACTGTTTTTT.

This clonotype was counted many times. J is TRBJ1-2 and V is TRBV4-2; TRBD1 aligns across 12 bases. The CDR3 is made up of 17 amino acids. The V gene end was trimmed by 1 base and the J gene end by 3 bases; junction bases not matched to a gene: 6. The germline CDR1 and CDR2 sequences are LGHNA and YNFKEQ. The CDR3 region has the DNA TGTGCCAGCAGCCAAGCAGGGACAGGGGGCAAGGACTATGGCTACACCTTC. The encoded protein is CASSQAGTGGKDYGYTF.

This clonotype was observed a handful of times. The chain joins TRBV19 to TRBJ2-3; 10 bases match TRBD1. V was clipped by 8 bases and J by 4 bases; unmatched bases: 0. This CDR3 has 12 residues. Germline CDR1 LNHDA, CDR2 SQIVND (reference sequence). CDR3 nucleotide sequence: TGTGCCAGTGGACAGGGGGCAGATACGCAGTATTTT. This encodes CASGQGADTQYF.

This clonotype was picked up many times. The chain combines TRBV7-8 with TRBJ1-6; no firm D call. The CDR3 is 16 residues long. Germline-derived CDR1 and CDR2 are SGHVS and FQNEAQ. The V gene lost 5 bases and the J gene lost 3 bases, with 14 bases spanning the gap. The CDR3 DNA reads TGTGCCAGCAGCCCAGTGCGACTAAACTATAATTCACCCCTCCACTTT. Translating gives CASSPVRLNYNSPLHF.

The chain is built from TRBV2 and TRBJ2-5; TRBD2 aligns across 8 bases. Trimming removed 6 bases from V and 3 bases from J; junction bases left unmatched: 6. CDR1 and CDR2 (germline): SNHLY, FYNNEI. This CDR3 has 14 amino acids. The CDR3 DNA is TGTGCCAGCAGACCACCGGGACTAGAAGAGACCCAGTACTTC. Translated: CASRPPGLEETQYF.

This clonotype was detected only a few times. The chain carries TRBV20-1 and TRBJ1-2; possibly TRBD1 for D (5 bases). From germline, CDR1 is DFQATT and CDR2 SNEGSKA (reference sequence). Trimming shortened V by 4 bases and J by 5 bases, and 17 bases separated the two germline ends. This CDR3 comprises 14 residues. Here the CDR3 reads CSAIYPGGDYGYTF. The CDR3 DNA follows: TGCAGTGCTATTTATCCGGGGGGAGATTATGGCTACACCTTC.

This rearrangement joins TRBV10-3 to TRBJ2-3; TRBD2 agrees at 7 bases. The CDR3 is 17 amino acids. Per germline, CDR1 ENHRY and CDR2 SYGVKD. The trim removed 0 bases at V and 1 base at J, leaving 7 bases unmatched. The CDR3 sequence is CAISESTTAGGTDTQYF. Here the CDR3 DNA reads TGTGCCATCAGTGAGTCGACAACGGCGGGGGGCACAGATACGCAGTATTTT.

There are a few counts of this clonotype. The chain is built from TRBV24-1 and TRBJ1-1; D is unclear. CDR3 length: 13 amino acids. V lost 11 bases and J 1 base, leaving 13 bases between the germline ends. The V gene's germline CDR1 is KGHDR and CDR2 SFDVKD. CDR3 DNA sequence: TGTGCCAGCAGAGAGACTACGAACACTGAAGCTTTCTTT. Its translation: CASRETTNTEAFF.

The chain uses TRBV20-1 and TRBJ2-1, with TRBD2 matching over 7 bases. The CDR3 length is 12 residues. V lost 5 bases and J lost 8; bases outside the gene matches: 6. Looked up from germline, CDR1 is DFQATT and CDR2 is SNEGSKA (reference sequence). CDR3 residues: CSAGLVWYEQFF. The CDR3 DNA follows: TGCAGTGCTGGACTAGTCTGGTATGAGCAGTTCTTC.